These T cell receptor beta chains were read from a single sample in a study of cytomegalovirus exposure and HLA in healthy donors. This table comes from immunoSEQ multiplex PCR, and its TCRdb copy is limited to in-frame clones, with some not included. The repertoire includes 200,000 to 250,000 clones, roughly 84% of them detected once, and about 2% sits in the top ten. The sample comprised PBMCs. These receptors were obtained from a woman younger than 35 in good health and CMV-seropositive. The CDR3 runs from the conserved cysteine through the conserved F or W. A D gene is named only where the DNA matches it firmly. For some rows the clone size is stated as once, few or many, or as a class when expanded; others skip it.

size: .; J: TRBJ1-2; D: TRBD1; V: TRBV12-5; DNA: TGTGCTAGTGGTTTGGTACTGGAAGGGGGCAAAAGTGGCTACACCTTC; CDR3: CASGLVLEGGKSGYTF
size: .; J: TRBJ2-4; D: TRBD2; V: TRBV2; DNA: TGTGCCAGCAGAGAGACTAGCGGGGAAGGGAGAAACATTCAGTACTTC; CDR3: CASRETSGEGRNIQYF
size: .; J: TRBJ2-1; D: TRBD2; V: TRBV30; DNA: TGTGCCTGGAGTGTATCTGTCCTAGCGGGATACTCCTACAATGAGCAGTTCTTC; CDR3: CAWSVSVLAGYSYNEQFF
size: .; J: TRBJ1-1; D: .; V: TRBV5-6; DNA: TGTGCCAGCAGCTTGTTCGGTAACACTGAAGCTTTCTTT; CDR3: CASSLFGNTEAFF
size: .; J: TRBJ2-6; D: .; V: TRBV2; DNA: TGTGCCAGCAGTGAACGGAGGGCCTCAATCCCCGAAGACTCTGGGGCCAACGTCCTGACTTTC; CDR3: CASSERRASIPEDSGANVLTF
size: .; J: TRBJ2-7; D: TRBD2; V: TRBV6-1; DNA: TGTGCCAGCAGTCTACTAGCGAGAGAATACGAGCAGTACTTC; CDR3: CASSLLAREYEQYF
size: .; J: TRBJ1-4; D: TRBD1; V: TRBV7-9; DNA: TGTGCCAGCAGCTTCGCACAGGGGGTTAATGAAAAACTGTTTTTT; CDR3: CASSFAQGVNEKLFF
size: once; J: TRBJ2-2; D: TRBD2; V: TRBV27; DNA: TGTGCCAGCAGTTTATCGATATTAGCGGGCATAGGCGGGGAGCTGTTTTTT; CDR3: CASSLSILAGIGGELFF
size: .; J: TRBJ2-7; D: TRBD1; V: TRBV5-1; DNA: TGCGCCAGCAGCCCGGGACAGGGGGCACCCTACGAGCAGTACTTC; CDR3: CASSPGQGAPYEQYF
size: .; J: TRBJ2-1; D: .; V: TRBV4-1; DNA: TGCGCCAGCAGCCAAGTTGGACTATTCGATCAGTTCTTC; CDR3: CASSQVGLFDQFF
size: .; J: TRBJ2-7; D: TRBD2; V: TRBV28; DNA: TGTGCCAGCAGCTTGGAAGCGGGAGGCTACGAGCAGTACTTC; CDR3: CASSLEAGGYEQYF
size: .; J: TRBJ2-3; D: .; V: TRBV7-2; DNA: TGTGCCAGCAGCTTAGCCTCTAGCGACAACACTAAAACTAGCACAGATACGCAGTATTTT; CDR3: CASSLASSDNTKTSTDTQYF
size: .; J: TRBJ2-7; D: TRBD2; V: TRBV5-1; DNA: TGCGCCAGCAGCGTACGACTAGCGCCCTCGGGAGGACTCTCCTACGAGCAGTACTTC; CDR3: CASSVRLAPSGGLSYEQYF
size: .; J: TRBJ2-7; D: .; V: TRBV27; DNA: TGTGCCAGCAGTGGCAATACAGGGAGGGAGCCCTACGAGCAGTACTTC; CDR3: CASSGNTGREPYEQYF
size: .; J: TRBJ1-1; D: .; V: TRBV7-9; DNA: TGTGCCAGCAGCCTTATTTTTCAGGGGAACACTGAAGCTTTCTTT; CDR3: CASSLIFQGNTEAFF
size: once; J: TRBJ2-1; D: .; V: TRBV7-9; DNA: TGTGCCAGCAGCTATATCAGCAGGAATGAGCAGTTCTTC; CDR3: CASSYISRNEQFF
size: .; J: TRBJ2-7; D: TRBD1; V: TRBV5-4; DNA: TGTGCCAGCAGCTTTCCGGGACAGGCGTACGAGCAGTACTTC; CDR3: CASSFPGQAYEQYF
size: .; J: TRBJ2-7; D: TRBD1; V: TRBV2; DNA: TGTGCCAGCAAACGGGACAGGAGCTACGATAATCTGTACTTC; CDR3: CASKRDRSYDNLYF
size: .; J: TRBJ2-6; D: TRBD2; V: TRBV7-3; DNA: TGTGCCAGCAGCTTAAGGCGACTAGCGGGAGGATCTGGGGCCAACGTCCTGACTTTC; CDR3: CASSLRRLAGGSGANVLTF
size: .; J: TRBJ1-1; D: .; V: TRBV30; DNA: TGTGCCTGGAGTTTAATCGGGATTTACACTGAAGCTTTCTTT; CDR3: CAWSLIGIYTEAFF
size: few; J: TRBJ2-6; D: .; V: TRBV10-1; DNA: TGCGCCAGCAGTGAGTCCAATTCTGGGGCCAACGTCCTGACTTTC; CDR3: CASSESNSGANVLTF
size: .; J: TRBJ2-3; D: .; V: TRBV9; DNA: TGTGCCAGCAGCGTAGGACCCCCCGCGGGAGATACGCAGTATTTT; CDR3: CASSVGPPAGDTQYF
size: .; J: TRBJ2-1; D: .; V: TRBV20-1; DNA: TGCAGTGCCAACAGGGACGGCGAGCAGTTCTTC; CDR3: CSANRDGEQFF
size: .; J: TRBJ2-1; D: TRBD2; V: TRBV5-1; DNA: TGCGCCAGCAGCCTAGCGGGAGAGCCGTACAATGAGCAGTTCTTC; CDR3: CASSLAGEPYNEQFF
size: .; J: TRBJ2-3; D: .; V: TRBV7-8; DNA: TGTGCCAGCAGCTTTATGCTATACACAGATACGCAGTATTTT; CDR3: CASSFMLYTDTQYF
size: .; J: TRBJ1-5; D: TRBD1; V: TRBV15; DNA: TGTGCCACATCAATCGACCCGGACAGGGAGGATCAGCCCCAGCATTTT; CDR3: CATSIDPDREDQPQHF
size: few; J: TRBJ2-7; D: TRBD2; V: TRBV9; DNA: TGTGCCAGCAGCGCCGCGGGGGGGAGCGGCTACGAGCAGTACTTC; CDR3: CASSAAGGSGYEQYF
size: .; J: TRBJ2-7; D: .; V: TRBV4-1; DNA: TGCGCCAGCAGCCGCTTTATCGGGTCAACAGGGACTAAATACGAGCAGTACTTC; CDR3: CASSRFIGSTGTKYEQYF
size: .; J: TRBJ1-1; D: TRBD1; V: TRBV19; DNA: TGTGCCACCAGACAGGGGCAAACCGAACGCGCTGAAGCTTTCTTT; CDR3: CATRQGQTERAEAFF
size: .; J: TRBJ1-1; D: .; V: TRBV20-1; DNA: TGCAGTGCCAAGCGGGGGACTGAAGCTTTCTTT; CDR3: CSAKRGTEAFF
size: once; J: TRBJ1-2; D: TRBD1; V: TRBV4-1; DNA: TGCGCCAGCAGCCAAACTTCCGGGACAGGGGCTCTGGGAGGGGATGGCTACACCTTC; CDR3: CASSQTSGTGALGGDGYTF
size: .; J: TRBJ2-7; D: .; V: TRBV28; DNA: TGTGCCAGCAGCCCCCCGGGGGTCAGGGCTGTCCACGAGCAGTACTTC; CDR3: CASSPPGVRAVHEQYF
size: .; J: TRBJ1-2; D: TRBD1; V: TRBV27; DNA: TGTGCCAGCAGTACCTCGGGCCGGGACAGGGGAGAGTATGGCTACACCTTC; CDR3: CASSTSGRDRGEYGYTF
size: .; J: TRBJ2-5; D: .; V: TRBV6-1; DNA: TGTGCCAGCATATATTCAGGCCAACGGGAGACCCAGTACTTC; CDR3: CASIYSGQRETQYF
size: .; J: TRBJ2-7; D: TRBD1; V: TRBV29-1; DNA: TGCAGCGTCAAAAACAGGGGGCCCGCTTACGAGCAGTACTTC; CDR3: CSVKNRGPAYEQYF
size: once; J: TRBJ2-3; D: TRBD1; V: TRBV6-1; DNA: TGTGCCAGCAGATCACAGGGGGGATCAGATACGCAGTATTTT; CDR3: CASRSQGGSDTQYF
size: .; J: TRBJ2-2; D: .; V: TRBV6-5; DNA: TGTGCCAGCAGCCCCGGGGAATACACCGGGGAGCTGTTTTTT; CDR3: CASSPGEYTGELFF
size: .; J: TRBJ2-7; D: TRBD2; V: TRBV10-1; DNA: TGCGCCAGCAGTGAGGATACTAGCGGGAGTAGAGAGCAGTACTTC; CDR3: CASSEDTSGSREQYF
size: few; J: TRBJ1-2; D: TRBD1; V: TRBV30; DNA: TGTGCCTGGGGGAGACAGGGCTATGGCTACACCTTC; CDR3: CAWGRQGYGYTF
size: few; J: TRBJ1-2; D: TRBD1; V: TRBV11-2; DNA: TGTGCCAGCAGCCCCCTTCAGGGGGCTAACTATGGCTACACCTTC; CDR3: CASSPLQGANYGYTF
size: few; J: TRBJ1-2; D: .; V: TRBV28; DNA: TGTGCCAGCAGCCTACAGATGTTCGGCGGCTACACCTTC; CDR3: CASSLQMFGGYTF
size: .; J: TRBJ2-7; D: .; V: TRBV2; DNA: TGTGCCAGCATTCTTTCCCCCTCCTACGAGCAGTACTTC; CDR3: CASILSPSYEQYF
size: once; J: TRBJ2-7; D: .; V: TRBV15; DNA: TGTGCCACCAGCAGAGATCTAGGTTACGAGCAGTACTTC; CDR3: CATSRDLGYEQYF
size: .; J: TRBJ2-1; D: TRBD2; V: TRBV30; DNA: TGTGCCTGGAGTGTGCCTCGGACTAGCGGGAGGGGGGAGCAGTTCTTC; CDR3: CAWSVPRTSGRGEQFF
size: .; J: TRBJ1-1; D: TRBD1; V: TRBV4-2; DNA: TGTGCCAGCAGCCAAGACCCCGGGGTATTCGGGACAGTGAACACTGAAGCTTTCTTT; CDR3: CASSQDPGVFGTVNTEAFF
size: .; J: TRBJ2-2; D: TRBD2; V: TRBV2; DNA: TGTGCCAGCCTTAGCGAGCTAGCGGGAAAAACCGGGGAGCTGTTTTTT; CDR3: CASLSELAGKTGELFF